This T cell receptor beta chain was observed in a study of blood T cells in healthy people across ages. General observations from the study: There was a strong correlation between TCR beta diversity and naive T cell percentage. Age advanced and TCR beta diversity per million T cells fell, roughly linearly.

The study drew donors from healthy Caucasian individuals in Russia aged roughly 6 to 95. This clonotype was seen a handful of times. Its target is unknown. Germline-derived CDR1 and CDR2 are SGHTA and FQGNSA. V gave up 4 bases and J gave up 5 bases; unmatched junction bases: 13. The CDR3 extends over 19 amino acids. A second PCR, run for roughly 7 to 11 cycles, used a sample-barcoded 5' primer plus a J-beta primer mix. Every sample returned 3 million or more CDR3-containing paired-end reads. TCRdb re-called the 5' RACE reads with MiXCR, one entry per CDR3 protein. In the table there are fewer than 900,000 distinct CDR3 sequences, 35% to 45% of which are singletons.

This clonotype originated in a woman aged 60 to 75 in good health. Sequenced material: blood. V gene TRBV7-2 combines with J gene TRBJ2-5, with 16 nucleotides matching TRBD2. In DNA form, the CDR3 reads TGTGCCAGCAGCTCGACGGGACTAGCGGGAGGGCCTTCGTCCGAGACCCAGTACTTC. Translated: CASSSTGLAGGPSSETQYF.